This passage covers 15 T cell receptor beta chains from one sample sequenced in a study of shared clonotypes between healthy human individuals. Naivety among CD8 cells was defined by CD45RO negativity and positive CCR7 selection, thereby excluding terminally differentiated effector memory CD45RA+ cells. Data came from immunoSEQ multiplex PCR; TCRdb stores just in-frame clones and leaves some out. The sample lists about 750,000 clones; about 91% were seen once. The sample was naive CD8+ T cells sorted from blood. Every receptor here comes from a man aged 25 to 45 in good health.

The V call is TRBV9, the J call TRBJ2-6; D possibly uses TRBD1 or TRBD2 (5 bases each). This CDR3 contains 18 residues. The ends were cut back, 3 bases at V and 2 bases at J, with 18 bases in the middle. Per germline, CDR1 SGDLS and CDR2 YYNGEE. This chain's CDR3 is CASSGGQGILAGANVLTF. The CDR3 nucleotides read TGTGCCAGCAGCGGCGGGCAGGGAATTCTTGCTGGGGCCAACGTCCTGACTTTC.

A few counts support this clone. The CDR3 DNA reads as TGTGCCAGCAGCGGACAGGGCCAGCCCCAGCATTTT. It encodes CASSGQGQPQHF. The genes are TRBV6-1 and TRBJ1-5; TRBD1 matches 8 bases. The germline gives CDR1 MNHNS, CDR2 SASEGT. The CDR3 loop spans 12 amino acids. The trim removed 6 bases at V and 7 bases at J, leaving 2 bases unmatched.

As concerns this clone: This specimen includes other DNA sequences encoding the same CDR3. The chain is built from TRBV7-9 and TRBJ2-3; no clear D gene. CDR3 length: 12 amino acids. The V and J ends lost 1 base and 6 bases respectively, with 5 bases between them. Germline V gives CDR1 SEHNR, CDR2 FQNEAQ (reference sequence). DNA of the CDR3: TGTGCCAGCAGCTTAGAGTCGGATACGCAGTATTTT. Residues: CASSLESDTQYF.

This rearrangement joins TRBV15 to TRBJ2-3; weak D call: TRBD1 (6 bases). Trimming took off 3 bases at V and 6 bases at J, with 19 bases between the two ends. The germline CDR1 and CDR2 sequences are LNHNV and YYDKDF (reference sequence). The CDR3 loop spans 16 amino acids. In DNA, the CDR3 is TGTGCCACCAGCAGGGAAGCAGGGGCAGTAGGGGATACGCAGTATTTT. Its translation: CATSREAGAVGDTQYF.

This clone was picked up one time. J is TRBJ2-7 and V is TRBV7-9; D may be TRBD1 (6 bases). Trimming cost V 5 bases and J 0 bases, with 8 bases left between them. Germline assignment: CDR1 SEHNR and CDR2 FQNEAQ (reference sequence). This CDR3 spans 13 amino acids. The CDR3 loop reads CASSQGSSYEQYF. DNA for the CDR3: TGTGCCAGCAGCCAGGGGAGCTCCTACGAGCAGTACTTC.

The CDR3: CASSFPGFSNYGYTF. The CDR3 bases are TGTGCCAGCAGCTTCCCGGGGTTCTCTAACTATGGCTACACCTTC. The chain carries TRBV7-9 and TRBJ1-2; D call uncertain. This CDR3 is built from 15 residues. CDR1 SEHNR and CDR2 FQNEAQ come from the germline V gene (reference sequence). Trimming removed 3 bases at V and 0 bases at J, with 11 bases between.

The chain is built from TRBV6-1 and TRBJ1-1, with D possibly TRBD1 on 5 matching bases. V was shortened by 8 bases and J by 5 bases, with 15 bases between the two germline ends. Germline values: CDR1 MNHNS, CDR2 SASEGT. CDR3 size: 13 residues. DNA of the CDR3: TGTGCCAGCGCCAGCAGGGTAGGTACTGAAGCTTTCTTT. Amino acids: CASASRVGTEAFF.

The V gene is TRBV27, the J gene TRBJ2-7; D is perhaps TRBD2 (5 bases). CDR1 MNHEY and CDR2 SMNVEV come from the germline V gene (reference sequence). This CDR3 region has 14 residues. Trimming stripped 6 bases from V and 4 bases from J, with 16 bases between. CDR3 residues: CASSRGASSYEQYF. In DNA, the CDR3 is TGTGCCAGCAGCCGAGGAGCTAGCAGTTACGAGCAGTACTTC.

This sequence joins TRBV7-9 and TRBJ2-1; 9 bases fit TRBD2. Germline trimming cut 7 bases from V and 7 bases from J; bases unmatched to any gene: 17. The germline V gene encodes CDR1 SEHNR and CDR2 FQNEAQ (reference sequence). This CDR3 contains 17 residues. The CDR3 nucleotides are TGTGCCAGCACCAATATAGGGGTAGCGGGAGTGTTGAATGAGCAGTTCTTC. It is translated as CASTNIGVAGVLNEQFF.

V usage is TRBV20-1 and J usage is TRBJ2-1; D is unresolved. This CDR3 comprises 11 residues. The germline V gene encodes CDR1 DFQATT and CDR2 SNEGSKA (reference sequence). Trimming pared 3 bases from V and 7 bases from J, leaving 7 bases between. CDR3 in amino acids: CSASPANEQFF. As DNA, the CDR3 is TGCAGTGCTAGCCCAGCGAATGAGCAGTTCTTC.

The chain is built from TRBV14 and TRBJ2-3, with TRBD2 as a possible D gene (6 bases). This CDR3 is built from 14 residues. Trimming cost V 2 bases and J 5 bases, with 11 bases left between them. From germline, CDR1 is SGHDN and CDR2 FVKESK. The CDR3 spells CASSQLATVDTQYF. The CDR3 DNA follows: TGTGCCAGCAGCCAACTAGCGACCGTAGATACGCAGTATTTT.

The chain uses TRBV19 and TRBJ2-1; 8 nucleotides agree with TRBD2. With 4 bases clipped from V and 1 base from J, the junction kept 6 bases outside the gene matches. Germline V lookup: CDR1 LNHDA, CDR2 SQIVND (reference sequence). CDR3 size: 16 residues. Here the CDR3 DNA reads TGTGCCAGTAGTAGTAGGCTAGCGGGTTCCTACAATGAGCAGTTCTTC. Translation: CASSSRLAGSYNEQFF.

In nucleotides, the CDR3 is TGTGCCAGCCTTCTTGGGCGCCCGGGAGGTTACTACGAGCAGTACTTC. Translated: CASLLGRPGGYYEQYF. The chain has TRBV7-9 and TRBJ2-7, with 7 bases aligning to TRBD2. This CDR3 spans 16 amino acids. Trimming took 8 bases from V and 3 from J; bases not matched to a gene: 16. CDR1 is SEHNR, CDR2 FQNEAQ, per germline (reference sequence).

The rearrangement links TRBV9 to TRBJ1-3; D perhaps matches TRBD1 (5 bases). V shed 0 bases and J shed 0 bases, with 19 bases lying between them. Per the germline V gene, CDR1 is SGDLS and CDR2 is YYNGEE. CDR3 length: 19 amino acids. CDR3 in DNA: TGTGCCAGCAGCGTAGGCAGGGTTCATTTGGATTCCTCTGGAAACACCATATATTTT. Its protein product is CASSVGRVHLDSSGNTIYF.

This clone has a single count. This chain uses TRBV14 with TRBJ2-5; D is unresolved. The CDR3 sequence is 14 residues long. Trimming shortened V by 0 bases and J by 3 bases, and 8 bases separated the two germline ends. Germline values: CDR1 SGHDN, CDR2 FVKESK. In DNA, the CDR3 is TGTGCCAGCAGCCAAGAGTGGCAGGAAGAGACCCAGTACTTC. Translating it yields CASSQEWQEETQYF.